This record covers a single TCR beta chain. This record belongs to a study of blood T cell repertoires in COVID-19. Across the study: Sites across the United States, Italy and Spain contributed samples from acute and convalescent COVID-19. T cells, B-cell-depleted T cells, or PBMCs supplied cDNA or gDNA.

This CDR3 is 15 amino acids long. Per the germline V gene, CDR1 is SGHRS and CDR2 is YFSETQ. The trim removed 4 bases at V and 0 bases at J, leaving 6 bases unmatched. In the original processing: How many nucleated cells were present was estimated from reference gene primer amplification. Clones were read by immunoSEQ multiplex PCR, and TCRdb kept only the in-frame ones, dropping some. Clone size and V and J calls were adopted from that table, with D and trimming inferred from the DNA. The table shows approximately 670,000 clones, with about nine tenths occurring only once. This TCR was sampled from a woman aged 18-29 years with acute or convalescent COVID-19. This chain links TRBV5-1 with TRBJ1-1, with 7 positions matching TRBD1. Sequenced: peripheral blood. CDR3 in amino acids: CASSPSGTVNTEAFF. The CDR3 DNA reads TGCGCCAGCAGCCCCTCCGGGACAGTGAACACTGAAGCTTTCTTT.